These 26 T cell receptor beta chains originate from one sample sequenced in a study. Using its own MiXCR run on the 5' RACE reads, TCRdb lists one record per CDR3 protein. The table includes fewer than 9,000 distinct CDR3 sequences, roughly half detected once. Sequenced sample: memory CD4+ T cells sorted from a lymph node. The sample's subset: memory CD4+ T cells, CD4+CD45RO+CD25-. The receptors come from a female donor with breast cancer.

This clonotype was found a few times. The chain joins TRBV20-1 to TRBJ2-7; D perhaps matches TRBD2 (6 bases). The V gene lost 0 bases and the J gene lost 5 bases, with 17 bases spanning the gap. The germline V gene has CDR1 DFQATT and CDR2 SNEGSKA (reference sequence). This CDR3 region has 15 residues. CDR3 protein: CSARDLGGVKNEQYF. CDR3 DNA sequence: TGCAGTGCTAGAGATCTTGGCGGGGTAAAGAACGAGCAGTACTTC.

The chain carries TRBV6-5 and TRBJ1-1; 7 positions match TRBD1. Trimming at V came to 5 bases and at J to 0 bases, leaving 3 bases not matched to a gene. CDR3 length: 14 amino acids. The germline V gene has CDR1 MNHEY and CDR2 SVGAGI. CDR3 coding DNA: TGTGCCAGCAGTCGACAGGGCCTGAACACTGAAGCTTTCTTT. Translating gives CASSRQGLNTEAFF.

This chain joins TRBV27 and TRBJ2-1, with D uncertain. V lost 4 bases, J lost 4 bases, and 8 bases lay in between. The length of the CDR3 is 13 residues. Germline CDR1 and CDR2: MNHEY and SMNVEV (reference sequence). The CDR3 DNA sequence: TGTGCCAGCAGTTCTTTCTTTTACAATGAGCAGTTCTTC. This sequence encodes CASSSFFYNEQFF.

The rearrangement uses TRBV7-3 and TRBJ2-5; the match to TRBD1 covers 8 bases. CDR1 and CDR2 from the germline V gene are SGHTA and FQGTGA. CDR3 length: 13 residues. Unmatched junction bases numbered 4, after V lost 5 bases and J lost 5 bases. The CDR3 DNA follows: TGTGCCAGCAGCCGGGACAGGCAGGAGACCCAGTACTTC. This translates into CASSRDRQETQYF. Combining the CDR3 with reference TRBV7-3 and TRBJ2-5 gives the whole variable domain GAGVSQTPSNKVTEKGKYVELRCDPISGHTALYWYRQSLGQGPEFLIYFQGTGAADDSGLPNDRFFAVRPEGSVSTLKIQRTERGDSAVYLCASSRDRQETQYFGPGTRLLVL.

This clonotype was found once. The rearrangement links TRBV18 to TRBJ2-7, with TRBD1 matching over 7 bases. V lost 3 bases and J lost 5; bases outside the gene matches: 7. Germline V lookup: CDR1 KGHSH, CDR2 LQKENI. The CDR3 contains 14 residues. The CDR3 region has the DNA TGTGCCAGCTCACCCCGATTGACAGGGAACGAGCAGTACTTC. Encoded protein: CASSPRLTGNEQYF. Complete variable domain (other parts from reference TRBV18 and TRBJ2-7): NAGVMQNPRHLVRRRGQEARLRCSPMKGHSHVYWYRQLPEEGLKFMVYLQKENIIDESGMPKERFSAEFPKEGPSILRIQQVVRGDSAAYFCASSPRLTGNEQYFGPGTRLTVT.

The CDR3 sequence is CASSQVNMVSYNEQFF. The CDR3 DNA follows: TGCGCCAGCAGCCAAGTGAACATGGTCTCCTACAATGAGCAGTTCTTC. The V and J genes are TRBV4-1 and TRBJ2-1; no reliable D call. This CDR3 spans 16 amino acids. Deletions cut 1 base from V and 0 bases from J, with 10 bases between. Germline V gives CDR1 MGHRA, CDR2 YSYEKL.

V and J are TRBV29-1 and TRBJ2-6; 7 bases match TRBD1. V was pared by 6 bases and J by 0 bases, with 17 bases of the junction left unmatched. The germline V gene encodes CDR1 SQVTM and CDR2 ANQGSEA. The CDR3 runs to 19 residues. CDR3 protein: CSVATFLGTANSGANVLTF. The CDR3 region has the DNA TGCAGCGTCGCTACCTTCCTCGGGACAGCTAACTCTGGGGCCAACGTCCTGACTTTC.

This clonotype has a handful of counts. The chain has TRBV11-3 and TRBJ1-1; a weak D match, TRBD1 (5 bases). The V gene's germline CDR1 is SGHNT and CDR2 YENEEA. The germline V and J ends were trimmed by 5 bases and 9 bases, with 16 bases remaining between them. The CDR3 totals 13 residues. The CDR3 spells CASSNRQAGKAFF. The CDR3 bases are TGTGCCAGCAGCAATAGACAAGCAGGGAAAGCTTTCTTT.

In the case of this clonotype: This may be a read error: a much more frequent sequence differs by one nucleotide. The rearrangement uses TRBV29-1 and TRBJ1-2; 7 positions agree with TRBD1. This CDR3 has 14 residues. Germline-derived CDR1 and CDR2 are SQVTM and ANQGSEA. Germline trimming cut 1 base from V and 5 bases from J; bases unmatched to any gene: 7. This chain's CDR3 is CSVEGRDSKYGYTF. CDR3 coding DNA: TGCAGCGTTGAAGGAAGGGACAGCAAATATGGCTACACCTTC.

The chain uses TRBV15 and TRBJ2-3; the D gene could be TRBD1 or TRBD2 (6 bases each). Trimming stripped 5 bases from V and 2 bases from J, with 23 bases between. The V gene's germline CDR1 is LNHNV and CDR2 YYDKDF (reference sequence). CDR3 length: 18 residues. The CDR3 is CATSDPGAWRDNTDTQYF. The CDR3 DNA reads TGTGCCACCAGCGATCCCGGGGCGTGGCGGGACAACACAGATACGCAGTATTTT.

This chain links TRBV18 with TRBJ1-2; D uncertain. Germline V gene sequence: CDR1 KGHSH, CDR2 LQKENI. CDR3 length equals 13 residues. The V end lost 4 bases, the J end lost 8 bases, and 14 bases lay between the germline ends. CDR3 nucleotide sequence: TGTGCCAGCTCACTCTCGGGTACAGCCGGCTACACCTTC. Translating gives CASSLSGTAGYTF.

The chain links TRBV27 to TRBJ2-1, with a weak D call TRBD2 (5 bases). CDR1 is MNHEY, CDR2 SMNVEV, per germline (reference sequence). V was cut by 6 bases and J by 7 bases, with 19 bases left in between. The CDR3 consists of 15 residues. The CDR3 nucleotides read TGTGCCAGCAGCACGAATGGCGGGCGCGGGAATGAGCAGTTCTTC. Translating gives CASSTNGGRGNEQFF.

The gene calls are TRBV12-3 or TRBV12-4 and TRBJ2-7; D not certain. Trimming removed 3 bases at V and 2 bases at J, with 8 bases between. The CDR3 consists of 13 residues. CDR3 in DNA: TGTGCCAGCAGTTTCGAGCTGCCCTACGAGCAGTACTTC. Its protein is CASSFELPYEQYF.

In regard to this clonotype: Given the absence of the conserved phenylalanine or tryptophan at the CDR3 end, a read error is likely. The gene calls are TRBV5-4 and TRBJ2-3; D may be TRBD1 or TRBD2 (5 bases each). The CDR3 length is 16 residues. V was cut by 4 bases and J by 6 bases, with 21 bases left in between. CDR1 is SGHNT and CDR2 is YYREEE in the germline V gene (reference sequence). In nucleotides, the CDR3 is TGTGCCAGCAGCCCCCTCACTACGGGGCCAGGGGATACGCAGTATTCT. Encoded protein: CASSPLTTGPGDTQYS.

The chain employs TRBV4-3 and TRBJ1-6; D ambiguous. This CDR3 has 14 amino acids. Trimming removed 0 bases from V and 7 bases from J, with 7 bases in between. Per the germline V gene, CDR1 is LGHNA and CDR2 is YSLEER. Written as DNA, the CDR3 is TGCGCCAGCAGCCAAGATTATCGGAATTCACCCCTCCACTTT. Amino acid sequence: CASSQDYRNSPLHF.

V usage is TRBV28 and J usage is TRBJ1-5; no definite D call. CDR1 is MDHEN and CDR2 is SYDVKM in the germline V gene. CDR3 size: 14 residues. Trimming shortened V by 2 bases and J by 6 bases, and 11 bases separated the two germline ends. The CDR3 sequence is CASSLVGSAQPQHF. The DNA of the CDR3 is TGTGCCAGCAGTTTAGTAGGGTCGGCTCAGCCCCAGCATTTT.

The chain combines TRBV12-5 with TRBJ1-5; D unclear. There are 12 residues in the CDR3. The V end lost 7 bases, the J end lost 2 bases, and 6 bases lay between the germline ends. CDR1 is LGHNT, CDR2 FRNRAP, per germline. CDR3 sequence: CASARGNQPQHF. CDR3 coding DNA: TGTGCTAGTGCCCGGGGCAATCAGCCCCAGCATTTT.

This clonotype has only a few counts. The chain combines TRBV4-1 with TRBJ2-6, with no clear D. The germline V and J ends were trimmed by 0 bases and 2 bases, with 5 bases remaining between them. The germline V gene encodes CDR1 MGHRA and CDR2 YSYEKL. There are 15 residues in the CDR3. The CDR3 is CASSQEWPGANVLTF. As DNA, the CDR3 is TGCGCCAGCAGCCAAGAGTGGCCTGGGGCCAACGTCCTGACTTTC.

This clonotype was counted a few times. The V gene is TRBV6-6, the J gene TRBJ1-5, with D hard to call. From germline, CDR1 is MNHNY and CDR2 SVGAGI (reference sequence). This CDR3 is built from 14 residues. The ends were cut back, 7 bases at V and 0 bases at J, with 10 bases in the middle. Here the CDR3 reads CASTLAGSNQPQHF. CDR3 nucleotides: TGTGCCAGCACTCTAGCGGGTAGCAATCAGCCCCAGCATTTT.

The V and J genes are TRBV11-3 and TRBJ2-3; tentatively, D is TRBD2 (5 bases). This CDR3 is built from 13 residues. V shed 2 bases and J shed 5 bases, with 8 bases lying between them. CDR1 and CDR2 (germline): SGHNT, YENEEA. The CDR3 spells CASSLPGGDTQYF. CDR3 nucleotide sequence: TGTGCCAGCAGCTTACCAGGAGGAGATACGCAGTATTTT.

About this clonotype: This may come from a read error, since a much larger clone is one base off. The chain is built from TRBV29-1 and TRBJ2-5; either TRBD1 or TRBD2 may supply D (5 bases each). Between the trimmed V and J ends, which lost 4 bases and 2 bases, there was a span of 5 bases. The CDR3 totals 11 residues. Germline V gene data show CDR1 as SQVTM and CDR2 as ANQGSEA. CDR3 region: CSVGGQETQYF. CDR3 DNA: TGCAGCGTTGGGGGGCAAGAGACCCAGTACTTC.

On this clonotype: One end of the junction fails to match germline, which may point to a read error. The chain joins TRBV10-3 to TRBJ2-3, with 7 bases lining up with TRBD2. Germline CDR1 and CDR2: ENHRY and SYGVKD. This CDR3 spans 14 amino acids. CDR3 protein: CAVRDASGTDTQYF. CDR3 sequence (DNA): TGTGCCGTCAGGGATGCTAGCGGCACAGATACGCAGTACTTT.

The chain links TRBV29-1 to TRBJ2-4; D may match TRBD1 or TRBD2 (5 bases each). V was clipped by 5 bases and J by 9 bases, with 17 bases between them. The CDR3 extends over 13 amino acids. CDR1 SQVTM and CDR2 ANQGSEA come from the germline V gene. CDR3 in DNA: TGCAGCGTTACCGGGACCGCGGCCGGCATTCAGTACTTC. This encodes CSVTGTAAGIQYF. The whole variable domain, filled in from reference TRBV29-1 and TRBJ2-4, reads SAVISQKPSRDICQRGTSLTIQCQVDSQVTMMFWYRQQPGQSLTLIATANQGSEATYESGFVIDKFPISRPNLTFSTLTVSNMSPEDSSIYLCSVTGTAAGIQYFGAGTRLSVL.

This chain joins TRBV20-1 and TRBJ2-1; 9 bases fit TRBD2. The CDR3 contains 17 residues. V was clipped by 0 bases and J by 2 bases; unmatched bases: 8. Germline V gene lookup returns CDR1 DFQATT and CDR2 SNEGSKA (reference sequence). The CDR3 sequence: CSARDQKTSGPYNEQFF. The DNA for the CDR3 is TGCAGTGCTAGAGATCAGAAGACTAGCGGACCCTACAATGAGCAGTTCTTC.

This clonotype was seen more than once but under ten times. The chain employs TRBV12-3 or TRBV12-4 and TRBJ1-2; D gene unclear. The CDR3 loop spans 12 amino acids. V was cut by 2 bases and J by 4 bases, with 5 bases left in between. The CDR3 DNA follows: TGTGCCAGCAGTTTATGGTCCTATGGCTACACCTTC. This sequence encodes CASSLWSYGYTF.

V usage is TRBV4-3 and J usage is TRBJ2-3; D ambiguous. The germline V gene encodes CDR1 LGHNA and CDR2 YSLEER. This CDR3 spans 16 amino acids. The V end was cut by 4 bases, the J end by 2 bases, with 16 bases between. In DNA, the CDR3 is TGCGCCAGCAGCCCCACCGAAGTGGAAGACACAGATACGCAGTATTTT. The encoded protein is CASSPTEVEDTDTQYF.